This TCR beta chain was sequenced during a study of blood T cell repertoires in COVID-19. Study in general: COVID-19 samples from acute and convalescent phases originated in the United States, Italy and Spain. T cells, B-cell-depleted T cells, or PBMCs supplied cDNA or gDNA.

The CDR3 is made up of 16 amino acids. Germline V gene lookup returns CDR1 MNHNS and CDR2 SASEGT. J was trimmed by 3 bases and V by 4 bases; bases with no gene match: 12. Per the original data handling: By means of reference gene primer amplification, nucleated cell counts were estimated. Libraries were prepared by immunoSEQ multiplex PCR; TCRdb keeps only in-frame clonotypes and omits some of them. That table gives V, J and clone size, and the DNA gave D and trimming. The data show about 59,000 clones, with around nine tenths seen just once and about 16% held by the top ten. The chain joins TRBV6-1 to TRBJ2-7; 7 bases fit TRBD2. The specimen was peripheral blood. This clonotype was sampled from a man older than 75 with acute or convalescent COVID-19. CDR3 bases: TGTGCCAGCAGTGCTTTAGCGGGCGGGAGATACTACGAGCAGTACTTC. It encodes CASSALAGGRYYEQYF.